This paragraph reports one TCR beta chain. What it recognizes is unknown. The data were taken from a study of T cell responses to AZD1222 COVID-19 vaccine. Study background: Combined were second doses at about 4 or about 12 weeks.

Broader study findings: There were mostly white British donors and more females than males, and clonal diversity was possibly underestimated.

Sequencing was performed with immunoSEQ multiplex PCR; in TCRdb, only in-frame clones are kept and a portion is missing. Of roughly 79,000 clones in the sample, roughly 80% are singletons; the top ten hold 20% to 25%. This CDR3 is 14 amino acids long. Germline CDR1 reads ENHRY; CDR2 reads SYGVKD. V gave up 6 bases and J gave up 0 bases; unmatched junction bases: 4. This sequence originates from an adult in good health. The gene calls are TRBV10-3 and TRBJ2-7, with 8 bases identical to TRBD1. The specimen was peripheral blood, collected on day 0 of AZD1222 vaccination. CDR3 loop: CAIRDTGGSYEQYF. The CDR3 coding sequence is TGTGCCATCAGAGATACAGGGGGCTCCTACGAGCAGTACTTC.